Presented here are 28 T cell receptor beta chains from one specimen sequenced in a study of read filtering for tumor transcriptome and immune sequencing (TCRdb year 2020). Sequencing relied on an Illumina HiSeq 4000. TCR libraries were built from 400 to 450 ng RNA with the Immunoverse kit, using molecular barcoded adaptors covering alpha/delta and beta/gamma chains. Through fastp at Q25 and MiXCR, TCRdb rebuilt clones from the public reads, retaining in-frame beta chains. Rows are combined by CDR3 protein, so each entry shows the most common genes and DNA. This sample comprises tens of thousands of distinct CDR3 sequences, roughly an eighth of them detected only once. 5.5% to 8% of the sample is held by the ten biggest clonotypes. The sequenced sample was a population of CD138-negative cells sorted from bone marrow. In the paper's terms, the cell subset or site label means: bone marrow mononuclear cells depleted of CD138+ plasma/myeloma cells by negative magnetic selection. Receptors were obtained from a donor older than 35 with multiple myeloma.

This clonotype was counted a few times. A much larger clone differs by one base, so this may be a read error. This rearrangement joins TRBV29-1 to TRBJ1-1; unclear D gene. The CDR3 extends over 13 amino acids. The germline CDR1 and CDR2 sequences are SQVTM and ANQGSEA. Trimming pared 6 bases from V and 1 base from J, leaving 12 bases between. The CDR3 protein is CSVSGWGNTEAFF. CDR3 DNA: TGCAGCGTGAGCGGGTGGGGGAACACTGAAGCTTTCTTT.

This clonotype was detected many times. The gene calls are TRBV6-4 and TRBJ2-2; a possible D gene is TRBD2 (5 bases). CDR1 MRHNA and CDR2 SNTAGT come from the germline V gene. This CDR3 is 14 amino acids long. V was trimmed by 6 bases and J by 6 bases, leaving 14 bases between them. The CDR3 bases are TGTGCCAGCAGAGCGGATCCCGGCGCCGGGGAGCTGTTTTTT. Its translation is CASRADPGAGELFF.

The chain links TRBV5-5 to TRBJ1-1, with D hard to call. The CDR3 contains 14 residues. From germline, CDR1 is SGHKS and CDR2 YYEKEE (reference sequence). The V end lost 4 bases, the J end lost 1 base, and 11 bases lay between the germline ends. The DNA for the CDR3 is TGTGCCAGCAGCCGACACCCGTGGAACACTGAAGCTTTCTTT. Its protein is CASSRHPWNTEAFF.

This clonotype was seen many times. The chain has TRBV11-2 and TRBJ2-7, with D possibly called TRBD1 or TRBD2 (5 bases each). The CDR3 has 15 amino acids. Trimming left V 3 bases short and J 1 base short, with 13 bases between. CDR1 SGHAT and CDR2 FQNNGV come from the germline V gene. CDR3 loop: CASSFLRDGSYEQYF. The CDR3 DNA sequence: TGTGCCAGCAGCTTCCTCCGGGACGGATCCTACGAGCAGTACTTC.

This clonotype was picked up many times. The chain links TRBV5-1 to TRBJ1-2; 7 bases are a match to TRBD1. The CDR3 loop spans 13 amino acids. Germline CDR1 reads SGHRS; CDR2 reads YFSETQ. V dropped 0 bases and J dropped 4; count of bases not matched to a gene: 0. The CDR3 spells CASSLGDSYGYTF. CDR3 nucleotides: TGCGCCAGCAGCTTGGGGGACAGCTATGGCTACACCTTC.

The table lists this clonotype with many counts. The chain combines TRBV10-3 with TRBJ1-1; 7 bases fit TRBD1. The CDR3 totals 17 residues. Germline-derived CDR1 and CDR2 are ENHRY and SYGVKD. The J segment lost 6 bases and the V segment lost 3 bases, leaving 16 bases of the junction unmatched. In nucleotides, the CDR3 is TGTGCCATCAGTGACCCGGCTCCCGACAGGGCAGGGTCTGAAGCTTTCTTT. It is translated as CAISDPAPDRAGSEAFF.

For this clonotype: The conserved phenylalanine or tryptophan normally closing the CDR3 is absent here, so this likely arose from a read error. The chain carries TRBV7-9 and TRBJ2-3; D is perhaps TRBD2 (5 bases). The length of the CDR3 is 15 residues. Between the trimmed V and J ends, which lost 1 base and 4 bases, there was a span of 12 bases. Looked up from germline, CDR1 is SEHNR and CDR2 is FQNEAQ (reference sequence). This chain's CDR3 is CASSLGATTPDTQYL. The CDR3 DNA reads TGTGCCAGCAGCTTAGGCGCGACTACCCCAGATACGCAGTATCTT.

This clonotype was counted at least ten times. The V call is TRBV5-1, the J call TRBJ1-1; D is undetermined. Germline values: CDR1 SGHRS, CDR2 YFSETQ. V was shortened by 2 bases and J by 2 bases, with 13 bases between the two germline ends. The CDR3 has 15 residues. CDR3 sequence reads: CASSFIRSANTEAFF. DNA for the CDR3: TGCGCCAGCAGCTTCATTCGGAGTGCAAACACTGAAGCTTTCTTT.

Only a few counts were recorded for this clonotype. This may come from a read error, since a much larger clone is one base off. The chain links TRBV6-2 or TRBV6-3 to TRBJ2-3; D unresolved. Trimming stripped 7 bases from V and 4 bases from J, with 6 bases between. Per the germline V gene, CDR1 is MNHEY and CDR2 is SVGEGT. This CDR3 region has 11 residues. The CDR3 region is CASTDADTQYF. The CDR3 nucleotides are TGTGCCAGCACGGACGCAGATACGCAGTATTTT.

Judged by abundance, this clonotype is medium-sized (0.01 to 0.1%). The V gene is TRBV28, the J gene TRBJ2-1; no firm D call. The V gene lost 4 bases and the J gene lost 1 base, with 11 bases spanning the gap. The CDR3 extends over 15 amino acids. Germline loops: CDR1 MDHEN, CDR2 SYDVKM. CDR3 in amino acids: CASSSPGGSYNEQFF. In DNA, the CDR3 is TGTGCCAGCAGTTCGCCAGGTGGGTCCTACAATGAGCAGTTCTTC.

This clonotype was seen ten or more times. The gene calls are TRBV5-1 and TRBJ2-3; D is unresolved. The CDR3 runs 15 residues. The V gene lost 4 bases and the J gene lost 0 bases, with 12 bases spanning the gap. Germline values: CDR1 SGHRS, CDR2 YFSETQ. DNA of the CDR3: TGCGCCAGCAGCCAAGGAAGTTCTAGCACAGATACGCAGTATTTT. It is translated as CASSQGSSSTDTQYF.

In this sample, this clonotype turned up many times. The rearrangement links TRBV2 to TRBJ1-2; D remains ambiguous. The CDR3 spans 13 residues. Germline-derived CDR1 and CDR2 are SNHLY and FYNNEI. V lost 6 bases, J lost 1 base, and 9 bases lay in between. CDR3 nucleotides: TGTGCCAGCAGAGTGGGCCTTAACTATGGCTACACCTTC. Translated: CASRVGLNYGYTF.

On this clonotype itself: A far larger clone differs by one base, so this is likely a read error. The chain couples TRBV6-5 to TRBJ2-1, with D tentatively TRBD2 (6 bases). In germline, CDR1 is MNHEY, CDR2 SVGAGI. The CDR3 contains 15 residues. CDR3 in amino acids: CASSWAGTSRNEQSF. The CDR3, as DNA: TGTGCCAGCAGTTGGGCTGGGACTTCGAGGAATGAGCAGTCCTTC.

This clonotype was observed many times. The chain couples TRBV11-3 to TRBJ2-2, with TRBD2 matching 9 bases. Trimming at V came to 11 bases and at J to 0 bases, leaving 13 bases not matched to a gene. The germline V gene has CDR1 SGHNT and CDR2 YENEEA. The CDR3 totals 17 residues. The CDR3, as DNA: TGTGCCTTCGAGGCTAGCGGGGCCTCATCGAACACCGGGGAGCTGTTTTTT. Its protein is CAFEASGASSNTGELFF.

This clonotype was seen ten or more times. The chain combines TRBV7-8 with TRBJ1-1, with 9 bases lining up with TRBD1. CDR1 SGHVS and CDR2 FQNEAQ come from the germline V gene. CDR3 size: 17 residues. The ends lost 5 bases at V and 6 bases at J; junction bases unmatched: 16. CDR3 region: CASSLRQGGVFGSEAFF. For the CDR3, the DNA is TGTGCCAGCAGCCTAAGACAGGGGGGGGTTTTTGGATCTGAAGCTTTCTTT.

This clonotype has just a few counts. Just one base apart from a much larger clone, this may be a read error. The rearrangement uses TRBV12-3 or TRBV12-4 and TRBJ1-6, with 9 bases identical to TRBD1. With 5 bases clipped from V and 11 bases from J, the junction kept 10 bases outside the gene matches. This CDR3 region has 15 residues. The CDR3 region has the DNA TGTGCCAGCAGTCCACCGGGACAGGGTCCTCCACCCCTCCACTTT. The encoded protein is CASSPPGQGPPPLHF.

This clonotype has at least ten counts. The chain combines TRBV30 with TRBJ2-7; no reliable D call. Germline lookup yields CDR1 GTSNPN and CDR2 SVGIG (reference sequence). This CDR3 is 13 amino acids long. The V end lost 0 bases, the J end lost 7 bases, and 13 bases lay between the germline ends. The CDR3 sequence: CAWSVSSGREQYF. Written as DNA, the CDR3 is TGTGCCTGGAGTGTAAGTTCCGGAAGGGAGCAGTACTTC.

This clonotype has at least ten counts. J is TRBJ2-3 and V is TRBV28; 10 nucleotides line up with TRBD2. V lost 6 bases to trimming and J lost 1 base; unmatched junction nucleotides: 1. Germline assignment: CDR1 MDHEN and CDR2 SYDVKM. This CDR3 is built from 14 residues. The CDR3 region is CASSLAGGTDTQYF. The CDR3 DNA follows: TGTGCCAGCAGCCTAGCGGGAGGCACAGATACGCAGTATTTT.

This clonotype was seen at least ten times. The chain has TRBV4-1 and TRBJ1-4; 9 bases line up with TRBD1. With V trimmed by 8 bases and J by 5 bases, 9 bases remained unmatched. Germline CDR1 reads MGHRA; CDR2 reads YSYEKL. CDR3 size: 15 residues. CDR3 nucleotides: TGCGCCAGCGGAGTGGGGGACAGGGCGAATGAAAAACTGTTTTTT. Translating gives CASGVGDRANEKLFF.

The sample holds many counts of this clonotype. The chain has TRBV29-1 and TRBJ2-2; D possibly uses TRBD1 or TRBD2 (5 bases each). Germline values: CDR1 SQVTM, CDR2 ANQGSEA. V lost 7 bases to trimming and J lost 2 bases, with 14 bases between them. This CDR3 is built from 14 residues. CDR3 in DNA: TGCAGCGCTCAGTCGGGGCTAAACACCGGGGAGCTGTTTTTT. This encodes CSAQSGLNTGELFF.

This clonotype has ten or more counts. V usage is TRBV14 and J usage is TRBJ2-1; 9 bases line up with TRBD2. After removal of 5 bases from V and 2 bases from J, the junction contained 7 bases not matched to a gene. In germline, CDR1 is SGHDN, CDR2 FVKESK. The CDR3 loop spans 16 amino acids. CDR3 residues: CASSRYSGGTYNEQFF. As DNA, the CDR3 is TGTGCCAGCAGCAGATATAGCGGGGGTACCTACAATGAGCAGTTCTTC.

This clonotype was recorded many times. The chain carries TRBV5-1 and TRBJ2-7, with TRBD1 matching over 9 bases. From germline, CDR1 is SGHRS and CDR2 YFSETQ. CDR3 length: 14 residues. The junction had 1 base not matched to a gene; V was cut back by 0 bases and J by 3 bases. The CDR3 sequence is CASSLATGGYEQYF. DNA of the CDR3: TGCGCCAGCAGCTTGGCGACAGGGGGCTACGAGCAGTACTTC.

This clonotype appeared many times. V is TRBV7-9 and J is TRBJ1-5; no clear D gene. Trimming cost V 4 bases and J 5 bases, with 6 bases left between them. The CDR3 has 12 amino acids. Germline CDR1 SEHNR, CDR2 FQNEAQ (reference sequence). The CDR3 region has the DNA TGTGCCAGCAGCTGGGGAGATCAGCCCCAGCATTTT. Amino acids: CASSWGDQPQHF. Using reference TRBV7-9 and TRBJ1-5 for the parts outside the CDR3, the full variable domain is DTGVSQNPRHKITKRGQNVTFRCDPISEHNRLYWYRQTLGQGPEFLTYFQNEAQLEKSRLLSDRFSAERPKGSFSTLEIQRTEQGDSAMYLCASSWGDQPQHFGDGTRLSIL.

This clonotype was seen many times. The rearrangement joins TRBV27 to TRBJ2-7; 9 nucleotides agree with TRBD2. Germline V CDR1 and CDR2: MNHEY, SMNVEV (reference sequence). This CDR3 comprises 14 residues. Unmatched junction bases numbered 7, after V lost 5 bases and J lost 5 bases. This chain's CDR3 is CASSPRTSVNEQYF. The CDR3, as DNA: TGTGCCAGCAGTCCTCGGACTAGCGTCAACGAGCAGTACTTC.

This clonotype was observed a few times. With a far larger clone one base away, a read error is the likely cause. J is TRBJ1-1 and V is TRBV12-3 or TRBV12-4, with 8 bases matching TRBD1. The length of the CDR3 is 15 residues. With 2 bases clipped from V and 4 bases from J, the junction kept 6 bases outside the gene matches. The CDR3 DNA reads TGTGCCAGCAGTTTAACACAGGGGGTAAGCACTGAAGCTTTCTTT. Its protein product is CASSLTQGVSTEAFF.

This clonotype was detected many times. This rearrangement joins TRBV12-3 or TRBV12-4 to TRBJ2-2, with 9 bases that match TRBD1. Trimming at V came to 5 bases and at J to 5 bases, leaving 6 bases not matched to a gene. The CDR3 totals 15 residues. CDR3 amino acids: CASSRDRVITGELFF. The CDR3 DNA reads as TGTGCCAGCAGTCGGGACAGGGTCATTACCGGGGAGCTGTTTTTT.

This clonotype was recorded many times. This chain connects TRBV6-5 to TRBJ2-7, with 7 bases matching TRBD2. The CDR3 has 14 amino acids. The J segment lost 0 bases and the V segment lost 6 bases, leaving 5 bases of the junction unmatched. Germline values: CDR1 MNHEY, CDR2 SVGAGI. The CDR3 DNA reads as TGTGCCAGCAGAGGGGAGGGAAGCTCCTACGAGCAGTACTTC. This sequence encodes CASRGEGSSYEQYF.

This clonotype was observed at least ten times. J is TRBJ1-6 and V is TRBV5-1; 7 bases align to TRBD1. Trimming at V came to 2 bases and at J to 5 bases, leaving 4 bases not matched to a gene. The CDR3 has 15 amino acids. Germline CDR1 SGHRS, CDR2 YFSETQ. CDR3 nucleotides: TGCGCCAGCAGCTTCTCCGGGACAGATAATTCACCCCTCCACTTT. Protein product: CASSFSGTDNSPLHF.